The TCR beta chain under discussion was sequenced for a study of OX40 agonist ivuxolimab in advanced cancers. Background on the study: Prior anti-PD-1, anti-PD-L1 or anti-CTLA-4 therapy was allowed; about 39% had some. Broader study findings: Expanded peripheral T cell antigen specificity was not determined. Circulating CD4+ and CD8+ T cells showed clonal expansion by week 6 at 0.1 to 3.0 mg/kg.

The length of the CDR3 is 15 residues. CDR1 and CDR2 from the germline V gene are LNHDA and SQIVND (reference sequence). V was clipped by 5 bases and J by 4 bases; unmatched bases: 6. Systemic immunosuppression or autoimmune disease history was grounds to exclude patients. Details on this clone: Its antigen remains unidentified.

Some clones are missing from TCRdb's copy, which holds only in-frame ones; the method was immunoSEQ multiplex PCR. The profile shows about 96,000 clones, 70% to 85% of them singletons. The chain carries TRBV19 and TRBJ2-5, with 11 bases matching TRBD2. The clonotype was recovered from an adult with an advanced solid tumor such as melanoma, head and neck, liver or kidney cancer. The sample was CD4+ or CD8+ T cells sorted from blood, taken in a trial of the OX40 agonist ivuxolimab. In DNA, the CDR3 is TGTGCCAGTAGTCCCGTAGCGGGAGGGCCAGAGACCCAGTACTTC. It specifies CASSPVAGGPETQYF.